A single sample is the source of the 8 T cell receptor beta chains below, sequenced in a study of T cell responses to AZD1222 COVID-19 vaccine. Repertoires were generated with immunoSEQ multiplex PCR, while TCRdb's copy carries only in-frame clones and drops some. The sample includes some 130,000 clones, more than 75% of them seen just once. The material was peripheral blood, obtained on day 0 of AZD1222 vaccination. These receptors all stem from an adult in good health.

CDR3 region: CASSVALNTEAFF. The DNA of the CDR3 is TGCGCCAGCAGTGTCGCCCTGAACACTGAAGCTTTCTTT. The V call is TRBV10-2, the J call TRBJ1-1; D remains ambiguous. This CDR3 is built from 13 residues. Per germline, CDR1 WSHSY and CDR2 SAAADI. Trimming removed 4 bases at V and 0 bases at J, with 6 bases between.

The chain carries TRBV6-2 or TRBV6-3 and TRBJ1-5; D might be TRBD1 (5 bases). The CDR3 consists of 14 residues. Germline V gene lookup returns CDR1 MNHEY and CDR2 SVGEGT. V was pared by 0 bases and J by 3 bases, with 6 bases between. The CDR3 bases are TGTGCCAGCAGTTACTCAGGGGTCAATCAGCCCCAGCATTTT. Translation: CASSYSGVNQPQHF.

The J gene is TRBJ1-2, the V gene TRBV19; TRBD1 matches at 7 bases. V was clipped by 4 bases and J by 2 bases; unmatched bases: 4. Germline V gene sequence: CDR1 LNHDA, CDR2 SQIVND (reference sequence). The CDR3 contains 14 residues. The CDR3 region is CASSREGQNYGYTF. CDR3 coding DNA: TGTGCCAGTAGTAGGGAGGGACAGAACTATGGCTACACCTTC.

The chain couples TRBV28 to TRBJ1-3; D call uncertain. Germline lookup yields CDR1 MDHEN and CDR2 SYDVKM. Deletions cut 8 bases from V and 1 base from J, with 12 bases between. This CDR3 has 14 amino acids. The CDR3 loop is CASRGEGSGNTIYF. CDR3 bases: TGTGCCAGCCGTGGGGAAGGATCTGGAAACACCATATATTTT.

The CDR3 sequence is CASSLDQGNEQYF. The DNA for the CDR3 is TGTGCCAGCAGCTTAGACCAGGGGAACGAGCAGTACTTC. This chain joins TRBV7-9 and TRBJ2-7; D possibly corresponds to TRBD1 (6 bases). This CDR3 has 13 residues. CDR1 and CDR2 (germline): SEHNR, FQNEAQ (reference sequence). V shed 1 base and J shed 5 bases, with 9 bases lying between them.

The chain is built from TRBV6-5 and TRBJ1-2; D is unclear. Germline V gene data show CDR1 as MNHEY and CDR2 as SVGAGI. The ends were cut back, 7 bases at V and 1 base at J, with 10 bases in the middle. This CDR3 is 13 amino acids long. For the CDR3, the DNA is TGTGCCAGCACCCTGAGTTATAACTATGGCTACACCTTC. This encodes CASTLSYNYGYTF.

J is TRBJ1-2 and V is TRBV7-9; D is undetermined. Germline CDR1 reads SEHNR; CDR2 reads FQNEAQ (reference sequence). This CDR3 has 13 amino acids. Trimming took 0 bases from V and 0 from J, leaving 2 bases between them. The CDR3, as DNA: TGTGCCAGCAGCTTAGCCGCTAACTATGGCTACACCTTC. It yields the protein CASSLAANYGYTF.

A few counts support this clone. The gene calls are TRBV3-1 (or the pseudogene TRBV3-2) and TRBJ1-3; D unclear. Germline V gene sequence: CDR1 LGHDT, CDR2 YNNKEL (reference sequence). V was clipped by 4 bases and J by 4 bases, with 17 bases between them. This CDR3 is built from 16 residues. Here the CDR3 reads CASSPRENRGGNTIYF. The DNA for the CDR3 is TGTGCCAGCAGCCCAAGAGAGAACAGAGGGGGAAACACCATATATTTT.